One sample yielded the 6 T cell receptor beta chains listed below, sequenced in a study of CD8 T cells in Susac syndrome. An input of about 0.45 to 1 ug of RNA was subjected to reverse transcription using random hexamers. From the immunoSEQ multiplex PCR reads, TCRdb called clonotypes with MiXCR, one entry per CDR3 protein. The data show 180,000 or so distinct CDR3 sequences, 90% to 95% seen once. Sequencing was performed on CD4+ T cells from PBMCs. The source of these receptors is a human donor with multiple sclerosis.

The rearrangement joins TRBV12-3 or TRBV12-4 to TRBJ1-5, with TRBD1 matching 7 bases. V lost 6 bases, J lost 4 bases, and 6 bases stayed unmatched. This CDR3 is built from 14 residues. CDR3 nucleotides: TGTGCCAGCAGCTGGGGACAGAGAAATCAGCCCCAGCATTTT. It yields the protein CASSWGQRNQPQHF.

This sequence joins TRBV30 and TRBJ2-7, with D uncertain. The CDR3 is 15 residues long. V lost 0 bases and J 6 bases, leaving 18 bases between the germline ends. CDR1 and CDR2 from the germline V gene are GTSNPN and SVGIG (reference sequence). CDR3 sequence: CAWSVFQTGPREQYF. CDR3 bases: TGTGCCTGGAGTGTTTTTCAGACCGGGCCCCGCGAGCAGTACTTC.

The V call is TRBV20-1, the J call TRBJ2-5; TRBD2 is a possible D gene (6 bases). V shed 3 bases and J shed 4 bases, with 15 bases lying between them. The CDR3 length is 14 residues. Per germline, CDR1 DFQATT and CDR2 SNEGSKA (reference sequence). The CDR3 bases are TGCAGTGCTAGTGCCGGGGGACGAAGAGAGACCCAGTACTTC. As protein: CSASAGGRRETQYF.

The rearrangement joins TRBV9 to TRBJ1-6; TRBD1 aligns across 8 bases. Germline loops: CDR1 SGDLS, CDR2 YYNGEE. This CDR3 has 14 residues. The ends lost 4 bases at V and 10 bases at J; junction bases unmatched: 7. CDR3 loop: CASSREDRESPLHF. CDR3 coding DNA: TGTGCCAGCAGCCGAGAGGACAGGGAGTCACCCCTCCACTTT.

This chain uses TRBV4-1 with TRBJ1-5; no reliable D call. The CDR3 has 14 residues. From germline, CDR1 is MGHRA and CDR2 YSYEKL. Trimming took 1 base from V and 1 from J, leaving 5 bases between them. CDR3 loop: CASSQGSSNQPQHF. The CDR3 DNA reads TGCGCCAGCAGCCAAGGTTCAAGCAATCAGCCCCAGCATTTT.

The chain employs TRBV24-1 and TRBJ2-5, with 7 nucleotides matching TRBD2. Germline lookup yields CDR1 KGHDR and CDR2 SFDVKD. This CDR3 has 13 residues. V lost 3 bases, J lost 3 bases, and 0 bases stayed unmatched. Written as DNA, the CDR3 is TGTGCCACCAGTGATGGGGGGGAAGAGACCCAGTACTTC. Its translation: CATSDGGEETQYF.